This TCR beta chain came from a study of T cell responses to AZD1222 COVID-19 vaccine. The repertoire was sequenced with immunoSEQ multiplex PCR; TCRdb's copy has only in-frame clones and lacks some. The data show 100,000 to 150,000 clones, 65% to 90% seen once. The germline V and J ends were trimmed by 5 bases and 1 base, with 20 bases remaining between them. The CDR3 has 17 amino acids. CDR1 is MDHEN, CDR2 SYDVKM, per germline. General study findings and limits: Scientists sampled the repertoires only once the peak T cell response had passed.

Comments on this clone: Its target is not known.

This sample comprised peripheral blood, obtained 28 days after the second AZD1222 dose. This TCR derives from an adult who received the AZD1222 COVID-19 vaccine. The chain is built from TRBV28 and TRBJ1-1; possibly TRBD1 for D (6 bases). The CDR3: CASSPPLPARGNTEAFF. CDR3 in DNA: TGTGCCAGCAGTCCTCCCCTTCCAGCCAGGGGGAACACTGAAGCTTTCTTT.